This T cell receptor beta chain is from a study of blood T cell repertoires in COVID-19. V was clipped by 6 bases and J by 0 bases, with 4 bases between them. The CDR3 is 12 residues long. Only in-frame clones appear in the TCRdb table, and some are missing; sequencing was by immunoSEQ multiplex PCR. The sample has 50,000 or so clones, 75% to 85% seen once. The J gene is TRBJ2-3, the V gene TRBV12-3 or TRBV12-4; D is unresolved. The TCR comes from a man aged 40-55 years with acute or convalescent COVID-19. The source material was peripheral blood. The DNA of the CDR3 is TGTGCCAGCAGCCCTAGCACAGATACGCAGTATTTT. Translating gives CASSPSTDTQYF.